The 14 T cell receptor beta chains below were found in one sample sequenced in a study of blood T cell repertoires in COVID-19. Generated by immunoSEQ multiplex PCR, the TCRdb table keeps only in-frame clones and is missing some. The sample holds some 130,000 clones, about 80% seen once. The sample consisted of PBMCs or T cells enriched from blood (not recorded which). The receptors come from a woman in her forties or fifties who had recovered from COVID-19.

This sequence joins TRBV6-1 and TRBJ1-3; possible D gene TRBD1, 6 bases. Germline values: CDR1 MNHNS, CDR2 SASEGT. V shed 3 bases and J shed 3 bases, with 12 bases lying between them. The CDR3 has 15 residues. CDR3 loop: CASSDGQRLGNTIYF. The CDR3 DNA reads as TGTGCCAGCAGTGACGGACAGCGCCTTGGAAACACCATATATTTT.

V usage is TRBV5-1 and J usage is TRBJ2-2; TRBD1 aligns across 8 bases. The CDR3 has 15 residues. V shed 4 bases, J shed 2 bases, and the junction held 4 bases outside the gene matches. Germline CDR1 is SGHRS and CDR2 is YFSETQ. CDR3 sequence (DNA): TGCGCCAGCAGCGCGACAGGGGTAAACACCGGGGAGCTGTTTTTT. The encoded protein is CASSATGVNTGELFF.

This rearrangement joins TRBV4-2 to TRBJ1-2; D not certain. This CDR3 contains 14 residues. The ends were cut back, 0 bases at V and 1 base at J, with 6 bases in the middle. Germline CDR1 LGHNA, CDR2 YNFKEQ. This CDR3 is CASSQDYLNYGYTF. As DNA, the CDR3 is TGTGCCAGCAGCCAAGACTACCTTAACTATGGCTACACCTTC.

This chain uses TRBV15 with TRBJ1-2; tentatively, D is TRBD1 (6 bases). From germline, CDR1 is LNHNV and CDR2 YYDKDF (reference sequence). The CDR3 totals 13 residues. Trimming took 2 bases from V and 6 from J, leaving 10 bases between them. CDR3 protein: CATSRRAGDGYTF. CDR3 coding DNA: TGTGCCACCAGCAGAAGGGCAGGGGATGGCTACACCTTC.

This clone has just one count. J is TRBJ2-1 and V is TRBV11-3; D may be TRBD1 (6 bases). The V gene's germline CDR1 is SGHNT and CDR2 YENEEA. Trimming took 0 bases from V and 6 from J, leaving 12 bases between them. CDR3 size: 15 residues. CDR3 protein: CASSLDGGVFNEQFF. CDR3 bases: TGTGCCAGCAGCTTAGATGGGGGCGTATTCAATGAGCAGTTCTTC. The whole variable domain, filled in from reference TRBV11-3 and TRBJ2-1, reads EAGVVQSPRYKIIEKKQPVAFWCNPISGHNTLYWYLQNLGQGPELLIRYENEEAVDDSQLPKDRFSAERLKGVDSTLKIQPAELGDSAVYLCASSLDGGVFNEQFFGPGTRLTVL.

The rearrangement links TRBV4-1 to TRBJ1-1; D may be TRBD1 (5 bases). Trimming took 5 bases from V and 0 from J, leaving 16 bases between them. This CDR3 is built from 16 residues. CDR1 is MGHRA, CDR2 YSYEKL, per germline. CDR3 DNA: TGCGCCAGCAGCAAAGGGGCTTCCGGAATGAACACTGAAGCTTTCTTT. This sequence encodes CASSKGASGMNTEAFF.

The gene calls are TRBV4-1 and TRBJ2-1, with no clear D. The length of the CDR3 is 14 residues. The germline V gene encodes CDR1 MGHRA and CDR2 YSYEKL. Trimming shortened V by 4 bases and J by 8 bases, and 15 bases separated the two germline ends. The CDR3 here is CASSPQEPGDEQFF. As DNA, the CDR3 is TGCGCCAGCAGCCCCCAAGAACCCGGTGATGAGCAGTTCTTC.

This chain joins TRBV11-3 and TRBJ2-1; D might be TRBD2 (6 bases). The CDR3 has 15 residues. Trimming removed 4 bases at V and 7 bases at J, with 17 bases between. Germline CDR1 reads SGHNT; CDR2 reads YENEEA. CDR3 sequence reads: CASSSAGRIENEQFF. CDR3 bases: TGTGCCAGCAGCTCAGCGGGTCGTATAGAGAATGAGCAGTTCTTC.

Notes on this clone: Additional DNA sequences in this sample encode the identical CDR3. This chain joins TRBV29-1 and TRBJ2-2; no clear D. Germline CDR1 reads SQVTM; CDR2 reads ANQGSEA. V was cut by 4 bases and J by 5 bases, with 5 bases left in between. The CDR3 has 11 amino acids. CDR3 sequence: CSVAFTGELFF. DNA for the CDR3: TGCAGCGTTGCCTTTACCGGGGAGCTGTTTTTT.

This sequence joins TRBV11-1 and TRBJ1-3; the match to TRBD1 covers 8 bases. The CDR3 is made up of 13 amino acids. J was trimmed by 9 bases and V by 5 bases; bases with no gene match: 6. Germline V gene data show CDR1 as SGHAT and CDR2 as FQDESV (reference sequence). DNA for the CDR3: TGTGCCAGCAGCACCGGGACAGGCACCACCATATATTTT. Its translation: CASSTGTGTTIYF. Filled out from reference TRBV11-1 and TRBJ1-3, the complete variable domain reads EAEVAQSPRYKITEKSQAVAFWCDPISGHATLYWYRQILGQGPELLVQFQDESVVDDSQLPKDRFSAERLKGVDSTLKIQPAELGDSAMYLCASSTGTGTTIYFGEGSWLTVV.

The V and J genes are TRBV5-1 and TRBJ2-1, with TRBD1 matching over 7 bases. The CDR3 is 14 amino acids. Germline CDR1 and CDR2: SGHRS and YFSETQ. V lost 4 bases and J lost 6; bases outside the gene matches: 7. CDR3 residues: CASSPRTGTNEQFF. The CDR3 DNA reads as TGCGCCAGCAGCCCAAGGACAGGTACCAATGAGCAGTTCTTC. Supplemented by reference TRBV5-1 and TRBJ2-1, the full variable domain reads KAGVTQTPRYLIKTRGQQVTLSCSPISGHRSVSWYQQTPGQGLQFLFEYFSETQRNKGNFPGRFSGRQFSNSRSEMNVSTLELGDSALYLCASSPRTGTNEQFFGPGTRLTVL.

The chain recombines TRBV7-7 with TRBJ2-5; 12 bases line up with TRBD2. The CDR3 spans 16 residues. V lost 2 bases to trimming and J lost 5 bases; unmatched junction nucleotides: 6. Per germline, CDR1 SSHAT and CDR2 FNYEAQ (reference sequence). The CDR3: CASSLRASGGEETQYF. In nucleotides, the CDR3 is TGTGCCAGCAGCTTAAGGGCTAGCGGGGGGGAGGAGACCCAGTACTTC.

V gene TRBV5-6 combines with J gene TRBJ2-5; maybe TRBD2 (6 bases). This CDR3 has 15 residues. Trimming pared 0 bases from V and 8 bases from J, leaving 17 bases between. Looked up from germline, CDR1 is SGHDT and CDR2 is YYEEEE. The CDR3 sequence: CASSLVAGGGDTQYF. The CDR3 DNA follows: TGTGCCAGCAGCTTGGTTGCCGGGGGAGGAGACACCCAGTACTTC. The full variable domain, its missing parts supplied by reference TRBV5-6 and TRBJ2-5, is DAGVTQSPTHLIKTRGQQVTLRCSPKSGHDTVSWYQQALGQGPQFIFQYYEEEERQRGNFPDRFSGHQFPNYSSELNVNALLLGDSALYLCASSLVAGGGDTQYFGPGTRLLVL.

This chain uses TRBV5-1 with TRBJ2-1, with 8 positions matching TRBD1. Germline V gene data show CDR1 as SGHRS and CDR2 as YFSETQ. V gave up 6 bases and J gave up 7 bases; unmatched junction bases: 6. The CDR3 runs 13 residues. This chain's CDR3 is CASKFDRGNEQFF. The CDR3 DNA reads as TGCGCCAGCAAATTCGACAGGGGAAATGAGCAGTTCTTC.